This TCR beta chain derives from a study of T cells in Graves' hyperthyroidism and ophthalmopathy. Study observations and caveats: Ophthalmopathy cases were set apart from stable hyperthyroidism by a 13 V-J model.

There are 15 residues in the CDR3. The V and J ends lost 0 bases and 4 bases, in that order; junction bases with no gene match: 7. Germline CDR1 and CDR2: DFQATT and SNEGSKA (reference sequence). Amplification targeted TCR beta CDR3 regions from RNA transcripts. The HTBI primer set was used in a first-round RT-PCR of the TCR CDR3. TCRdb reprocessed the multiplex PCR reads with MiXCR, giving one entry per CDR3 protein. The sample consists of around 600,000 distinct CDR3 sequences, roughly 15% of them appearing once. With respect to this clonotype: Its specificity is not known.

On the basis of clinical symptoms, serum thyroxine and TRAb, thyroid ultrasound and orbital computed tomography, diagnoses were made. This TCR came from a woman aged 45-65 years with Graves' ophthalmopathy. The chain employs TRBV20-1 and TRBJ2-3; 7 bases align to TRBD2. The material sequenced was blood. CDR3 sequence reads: CSAREGGSGSDTQYF. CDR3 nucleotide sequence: TGCAGTGCTAGAGAGGGGGGGAGCGGGTCAGATACGCAGTATTTT.